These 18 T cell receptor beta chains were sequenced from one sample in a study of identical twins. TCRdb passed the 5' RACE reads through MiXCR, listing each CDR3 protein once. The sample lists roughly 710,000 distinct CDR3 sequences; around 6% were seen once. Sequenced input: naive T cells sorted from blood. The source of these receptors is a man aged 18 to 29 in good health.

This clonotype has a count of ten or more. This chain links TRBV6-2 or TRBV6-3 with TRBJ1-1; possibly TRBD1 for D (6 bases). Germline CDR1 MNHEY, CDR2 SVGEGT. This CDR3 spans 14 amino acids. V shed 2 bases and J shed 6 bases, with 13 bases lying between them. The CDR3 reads CASSYPGARAEAFF. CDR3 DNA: TGTGCCAGCAGTTACCCGGGGGCGCGGGCTGAAGCTTTCTTT.

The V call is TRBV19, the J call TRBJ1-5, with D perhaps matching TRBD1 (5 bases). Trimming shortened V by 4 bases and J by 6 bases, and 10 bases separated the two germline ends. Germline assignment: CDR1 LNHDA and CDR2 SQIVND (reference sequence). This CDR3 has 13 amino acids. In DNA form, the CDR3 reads TGTGCCAGTAGTAGAGACGGGGGTCAGCCCCAGCATTTT. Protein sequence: CASSRDGGQPQHF.

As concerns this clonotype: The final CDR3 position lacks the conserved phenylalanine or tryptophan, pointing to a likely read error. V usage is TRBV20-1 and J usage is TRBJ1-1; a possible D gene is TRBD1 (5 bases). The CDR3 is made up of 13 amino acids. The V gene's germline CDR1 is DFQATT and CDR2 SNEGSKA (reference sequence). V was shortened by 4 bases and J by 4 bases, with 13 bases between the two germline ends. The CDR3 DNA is TGCAGTGCTAACCGCAGGGAGGGCACTGAAGCTTTCTGT. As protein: CSANRREGTEAFC.

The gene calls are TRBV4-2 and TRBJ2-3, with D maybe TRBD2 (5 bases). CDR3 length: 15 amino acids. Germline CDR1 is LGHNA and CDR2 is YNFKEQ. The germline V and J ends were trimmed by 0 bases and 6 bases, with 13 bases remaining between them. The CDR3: CASSQEDLSGDTQYF. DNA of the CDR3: TGTGCCAGCAGCCAAGAGGACTTATCGGGGGATACGCAGTATTTT.

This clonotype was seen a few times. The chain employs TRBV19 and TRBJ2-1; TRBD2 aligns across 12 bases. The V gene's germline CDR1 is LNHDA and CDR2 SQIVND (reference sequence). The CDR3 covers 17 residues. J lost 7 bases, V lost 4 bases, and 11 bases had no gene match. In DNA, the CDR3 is TGTGCCAGTAGTAACCCCATTCTAGCGGGAGGGTGGAATGAGCAGTTCTTC. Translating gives CASSNPILAGGWNEQFF.

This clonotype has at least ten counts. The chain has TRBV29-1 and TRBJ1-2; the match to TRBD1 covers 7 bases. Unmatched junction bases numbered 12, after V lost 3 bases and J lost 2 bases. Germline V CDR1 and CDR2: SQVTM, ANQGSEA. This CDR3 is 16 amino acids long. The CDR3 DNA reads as TGCAGCGTTGATCAACCTAGTCGGGGACAGAACTATGGCTACACCTTC. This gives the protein CSVDQPSRGQNYGYTF.

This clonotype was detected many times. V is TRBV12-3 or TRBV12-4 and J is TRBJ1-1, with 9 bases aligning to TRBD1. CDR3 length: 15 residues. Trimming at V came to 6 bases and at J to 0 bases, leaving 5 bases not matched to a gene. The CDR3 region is CASRTGGAVNTEAFF. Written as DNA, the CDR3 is TGTGCCAGCAGAACAGGGGGCGCGGTGAACACTGAAGCTTTCTTT.

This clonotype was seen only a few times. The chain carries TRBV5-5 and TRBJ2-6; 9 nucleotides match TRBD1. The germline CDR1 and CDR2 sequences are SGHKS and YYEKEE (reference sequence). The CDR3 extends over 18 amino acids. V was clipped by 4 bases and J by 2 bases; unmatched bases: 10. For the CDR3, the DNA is TGTGCCAGCAGCGCAGGACAGGGGCGGGTTACTGGGGCCAACGTCCTGACTTTC. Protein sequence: CASSAGQGRVTGANVLTF.

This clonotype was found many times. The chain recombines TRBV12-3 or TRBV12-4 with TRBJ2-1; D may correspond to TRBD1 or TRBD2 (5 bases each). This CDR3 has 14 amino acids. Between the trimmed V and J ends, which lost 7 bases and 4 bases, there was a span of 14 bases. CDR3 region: CASTPSGSYNEQFF. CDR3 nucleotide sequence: TGTGCCAGCACTCCTTCAGGGAGTTACAATGAGCAGTTCTTC.

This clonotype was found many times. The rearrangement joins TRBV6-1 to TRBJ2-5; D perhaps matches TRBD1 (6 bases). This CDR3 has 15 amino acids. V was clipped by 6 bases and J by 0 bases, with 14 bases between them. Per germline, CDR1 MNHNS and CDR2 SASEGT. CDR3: CASRTGHLDQETQYF. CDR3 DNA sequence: TGTGCCAGCAGAACGGGACATCTAGACCAAGAGACCCAGTACTTC.

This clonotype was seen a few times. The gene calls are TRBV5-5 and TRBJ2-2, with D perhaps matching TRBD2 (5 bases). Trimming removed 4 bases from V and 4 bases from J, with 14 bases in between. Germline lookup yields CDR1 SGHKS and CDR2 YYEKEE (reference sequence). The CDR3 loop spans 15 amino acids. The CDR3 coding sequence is TGTGCCAGCAGCCCGATCATCGGGATCACCGGGGAGCTGTTTTTT. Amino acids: CASSPIIGITGELFF.

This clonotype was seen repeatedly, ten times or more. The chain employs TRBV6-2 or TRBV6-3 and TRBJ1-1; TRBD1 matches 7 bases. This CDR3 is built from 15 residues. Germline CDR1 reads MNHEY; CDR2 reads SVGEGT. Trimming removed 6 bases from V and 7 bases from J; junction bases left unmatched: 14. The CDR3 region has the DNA TGTGCCAGCAGCCAAAGGAGGGACAGATCGATTGAAGCTTTCTTT. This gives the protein CASSQRRDRSIEAFF.

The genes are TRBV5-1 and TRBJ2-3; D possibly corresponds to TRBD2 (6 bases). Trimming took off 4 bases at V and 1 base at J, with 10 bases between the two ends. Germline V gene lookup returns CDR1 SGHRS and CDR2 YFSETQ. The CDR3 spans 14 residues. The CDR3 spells CASSPGDRTDTQYF. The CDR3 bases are TGCGCCAGCAGCCCGGGGGACCGCACAGATACGCAGTATTTT.

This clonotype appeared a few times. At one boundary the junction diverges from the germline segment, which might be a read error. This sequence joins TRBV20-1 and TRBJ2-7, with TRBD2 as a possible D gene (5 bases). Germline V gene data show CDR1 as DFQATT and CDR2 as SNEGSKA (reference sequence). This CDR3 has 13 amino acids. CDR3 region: CSATSGTPYERYF. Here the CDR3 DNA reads TGCAGTGCTACATCGGGAACACCCTACGAGCGGTACTTC.

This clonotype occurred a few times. The CDR3 spells CATSRDELGELFF. The CDR3 coding sequence is TGTGCCACCAGCAGAGATGAGCTCGGGGAGCTGTTTTTT. The chain employs TRBV15 and TRBJ2-2; D is ambiguous. V lost 0 bases, J lost 7 bases, and 6 bases lay in between. This CDR3 contains 13 residues. Looked up from germline, CDR1 is LNHNV and CDR2 is YYDKDF (reference sequence).

CDR3 in DNA: TGTGCCAGCAGCTCTCTCGACGCGGGCCACCACTACAATGAGCAGTTCTTC. This codes for CASSSLDAGHHYNEQFF. The chain joins TRBV11-3 to TRBJ2-1; TRBD2 is a possible D gene (5 bases). Germline V gives CDR1 SGHNT, CDR2 YENEEA. The CDR3 spans 17 residues. V dropped 4 bases and J dropped 3 bases, with 19 bases sitting between them. The full variable domain, rest sourced from reference TRBV11-3 and TRBJ2-1, is EAGVVQSPRYKIIEKKQPVAFWCNPISGHNTLYWYLQNLGQGPELLIRYENEEAVDDSQLPKDRFSAERLKGVDSTLKIQPAELGDSAVYLCASSSLDAGHHYNEQFFGPGTRLTVL.

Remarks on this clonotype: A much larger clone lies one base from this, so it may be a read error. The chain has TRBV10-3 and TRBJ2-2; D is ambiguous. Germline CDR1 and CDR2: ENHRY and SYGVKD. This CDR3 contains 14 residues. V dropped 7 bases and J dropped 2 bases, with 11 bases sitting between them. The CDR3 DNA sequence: TGTGCCATCACCTCGAACAGCAACACCGGGGAGCTGTTTTTT. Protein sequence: CAITSNSNTGELFF.

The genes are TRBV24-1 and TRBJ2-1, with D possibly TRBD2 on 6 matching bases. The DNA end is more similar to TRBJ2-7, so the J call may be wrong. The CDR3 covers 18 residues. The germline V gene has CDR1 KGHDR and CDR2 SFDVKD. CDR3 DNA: TGTGCCACCAGTGACCCCCCGGGACTCGGGACCCCTTCGAATGAGCAGTACTTC. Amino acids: CATSDPPGLGTPSNEQYF.